The clone carrying this TCR beta chain has just one count. Per the authors' pipeline: Amplification from reference gene primers served as the basis for estimated nucleated cell counts. Method: immunoSEQ multiplex PCR; TCRdb's copy keeps in-frame clones and lacks some. V, J and clone size reflect that table, while D and trimming were determined from the DNA. The sample gives approximately 220,000 clones, 85% of which show up once; around 20% is in the top ten. The sample belongs to a study of blood T cell repertoires in COVID-19. Study-level background: Acute-phase and convalescent COVID-19 samples originated in the United States, Italy and Spain.

Germline V gene lookup returns CDR1 SGHVS and CDR2 FQNEAQ. The length of the CDR3 is 13 residues. V lost 7 bases to trimming and J lost 6 bases; unmatched junction nucleotides: 8. Study members were between about 18 and 95 years old and lived in fewer than 30 US regions. V and J are TRBV7-8 and TRBJ1-2, with 7 bases aligning to TRBD1. Material: PBMCs or T cells enriched from blood (not recorded which). The source of this sequence is a man aged 35-49 years who had recovered from COVID-19. This CDR3 is CASTKDRQNGYTF. CDR3 nucleotides: TGTGCCAGCACTAAGGACAGGCAAAATGGCTACACCTTC.